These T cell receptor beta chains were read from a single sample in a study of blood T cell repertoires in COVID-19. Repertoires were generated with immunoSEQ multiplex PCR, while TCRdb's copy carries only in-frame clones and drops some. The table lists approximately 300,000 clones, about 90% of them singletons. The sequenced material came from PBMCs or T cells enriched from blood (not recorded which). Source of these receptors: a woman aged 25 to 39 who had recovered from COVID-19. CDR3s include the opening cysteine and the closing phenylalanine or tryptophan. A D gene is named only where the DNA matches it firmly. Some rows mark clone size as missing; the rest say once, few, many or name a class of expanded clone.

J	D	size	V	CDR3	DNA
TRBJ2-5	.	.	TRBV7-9	CASSDRTEETQYF	TGTGCCAGCAGCGATAGGACAGAAGAGACCCAGTACTTC
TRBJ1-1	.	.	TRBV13	CASVRLSGGWTEAFF	TGTGCCAGCGTACGCCTTAGTGGGGGCTGGACTGAAGCTTTCTTT
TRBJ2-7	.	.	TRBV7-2	CASSLELPREQYF	TGTGCCAGCAGCTTAGAACTCCCTAGGGAGCAGTACTTC
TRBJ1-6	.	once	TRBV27	CASSLGGLPLHF	TGTGCCAGCAGTTTGGGGGGATTGCCCCTCCACTTT
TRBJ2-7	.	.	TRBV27	CASSIRGGSYEQYF	TGTGCCAGCAGTATCAGGGGTGGCTCCTACGAGCAGTACTTC
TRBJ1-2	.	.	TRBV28	CASSAPGGPNYGYTF	TGTGCCAGCAGTGCCCCGGGGGGGCCTAACTATGGCTACACCTTC
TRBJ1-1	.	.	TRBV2	CASSAGAGTEAFF	TGTGCCAGCAGTGCAGGGGCTGGGACTGAAGCTTTCTTT
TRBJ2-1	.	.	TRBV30	CAWKSPGLSPHNEQFF	TGTGCCTGGAAAAGCCCGGGACTCAGCCCCCACAATGAGCAGTTCTTC
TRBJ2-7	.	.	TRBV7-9	CASSPRGGEQYF	TGTGCCAGCAGCCCCCGGGGAGGCGAGCAGTACTTC
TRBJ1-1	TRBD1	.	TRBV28	CASSRPGTGNTEAFF	TGTGCCAGCAGTCGTCCCGGGACAGGGAACACTGAAGCTTTCTTT
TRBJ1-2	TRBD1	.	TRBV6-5	CASSRQGANYGYTF	TGTGCCAGCAGTAGACAGGGAGCCAACTATGGCTACACCTTC
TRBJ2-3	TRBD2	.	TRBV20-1	CSASQAGLTDTQYF	TGCAGTGCTAGTCAAGCGGGACTCACAGATACGCAGTATTTT
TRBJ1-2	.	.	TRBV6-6	CASSYPIGGDGGYTF	TGTGCCAGCAGTTACCCCATAGGGGGAGATGGTGGCTACACCTTC
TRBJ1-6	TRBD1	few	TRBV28	CASSSQGAWSPLHF	TGTGCCAGCAGTTCCCAGGGGGCATGGTCACCCCTCCACTTT
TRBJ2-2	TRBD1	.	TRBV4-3	CASSLDGLGTGNTGELFF	TGCGCCAGCAGCCTAGATGGGTTGGGGACAGGGAACACCGGGGAGCTGTTTTTT
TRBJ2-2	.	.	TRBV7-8	CASSSSGWWNTGELFF	TGTGCCAGCAGCAGCTCAGGATGGTGGAACACCGGGGAGCTGTTTTTT
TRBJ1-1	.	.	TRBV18	CASSLGGMNTEAFF	TGTGCCAGCTCGCTCGGGGGGATGAACACTGAAGCTTTCTTT
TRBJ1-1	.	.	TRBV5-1	CASSLDQMNTEAFF	TGCGCCAGCAGCTTGGACCAGATGAACACTGAAGCTTTCTTT
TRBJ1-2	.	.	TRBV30	CAWSQGTNYGYTF	TGTGCCTGGAGCCAGGGCACTAACTATGGCTACACCTTC
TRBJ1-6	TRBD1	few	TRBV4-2	CASSQDSGTGWYNSPLHF	TGTGCCAGCAGCCAAGATTCCGGGACAGGGTGGTATAATTCACCCCTCCACTTT
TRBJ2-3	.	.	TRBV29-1	CSVDPGDTQYF	TGCAGCGTTGATCCCGGAGATACGCAGTATTTT
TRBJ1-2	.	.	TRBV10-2	CASSDPGNYGYTF	TGCGCCAGCAGTGATCCAGGAAACTATGGCTACACCTTC
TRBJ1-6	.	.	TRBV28	CASSQPGGSYNSPLHF	TGTGCCAGCAGTCAACCTGGGGGGTCTTATAATTCACCCCTCCACTTT
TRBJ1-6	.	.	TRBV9	CASSPGTSDSPLHF	TGTGCCAGCAGCCCTGGGACATCTGATTCACCCCTCCACTTT
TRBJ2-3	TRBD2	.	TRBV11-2	CASSSITAAPGLAGRGDTQYF	TGTGCCAGCAGTTCCATTACGGCCGCCCCTGGACTAGCGGGGCGGGGAGATACGCAGTATTTT
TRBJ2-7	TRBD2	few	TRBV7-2	CASSASGVEEQYF	TGTGCCAGCAGCGCTAGCGGGGTGGAGGAGCAGTACTTC
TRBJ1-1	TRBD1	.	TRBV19	CASRLDRWNTEAFF	TGTGCCAGTAGACTGGACAGGTGGAACACTGAAGCTTTCTTT
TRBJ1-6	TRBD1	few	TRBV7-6	CASSLDRGRGSPLHF	TGTGCCAGCAGCTTAGACAGGGGGCGAGGTTCACCCCTCCACTTT
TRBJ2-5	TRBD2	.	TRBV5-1	CASSPRTSGEQETQYF	TGCGCCAGCAGCCCCAGGACTAGCGGGGAACAAGAGACCCAGTACTTC
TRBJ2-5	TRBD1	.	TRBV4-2	CASSQAGGETQYF	TGTGCCAGCAGCCAAGCAGGGGGTGAGACCCAGTACTTC
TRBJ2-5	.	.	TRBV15	CATSRDTGVQETQYF	TGTGCCACCAGCAGAGATACGGGGGTCCAAGAGACCCAGTACTTC
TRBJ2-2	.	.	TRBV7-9	CASSDHLGRRTGELFF	TGTGCCAGCAGCGACCACCTGGGGCGGAGAACCGGGGAGCTGTTTTTT
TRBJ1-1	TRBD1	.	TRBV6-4	CASSAGQGRTEAFF	TGTGCCAGCAGCGCCGGACAGGGGCGCACTGAAGCTTTCTTT
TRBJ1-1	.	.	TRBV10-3	CAISDWGERGSPEAFF	TGTGCCATCAGTGATTGGGGGGAACGAGGGAGTCCTGAAGCTTTCTTT
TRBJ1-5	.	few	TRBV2	CASSELELNQPQHF	TGTGCCAGCAGTGAATTGGAGCTTAATCAGCCCCAGCATTTT
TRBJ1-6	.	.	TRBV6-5	CASSYRGIDSPLHF	TGTGCCAGCAGTTATCGGGGGATTGATTCACCCCTCCACTTT
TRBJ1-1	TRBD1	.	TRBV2	CASTGETNTEAFF	TGTGCCAGTACAGGGGAAACGAACACTGAAGCTTTCTTT
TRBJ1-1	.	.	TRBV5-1	CASSLQVGYTEAFF	TGCGCCAGCAGCTTGCAGGTTGGGTACACTGAAGCTTTCTTT